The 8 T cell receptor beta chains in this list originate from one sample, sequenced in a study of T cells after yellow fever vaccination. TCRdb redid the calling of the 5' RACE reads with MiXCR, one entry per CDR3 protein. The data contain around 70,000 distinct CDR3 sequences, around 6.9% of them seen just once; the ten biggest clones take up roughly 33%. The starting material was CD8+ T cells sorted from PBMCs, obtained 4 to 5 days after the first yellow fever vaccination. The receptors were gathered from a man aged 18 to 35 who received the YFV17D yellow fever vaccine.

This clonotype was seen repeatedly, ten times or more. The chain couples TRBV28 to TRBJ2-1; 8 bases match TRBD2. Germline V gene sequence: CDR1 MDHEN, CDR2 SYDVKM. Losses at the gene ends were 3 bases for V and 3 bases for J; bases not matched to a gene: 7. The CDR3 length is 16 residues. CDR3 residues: CASSLSSRGGYNEQFF. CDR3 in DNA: TGTGCCAGCAGTTTGTCCTCTCGGGGGGGCTACAATGAGCAGTTCTTC.

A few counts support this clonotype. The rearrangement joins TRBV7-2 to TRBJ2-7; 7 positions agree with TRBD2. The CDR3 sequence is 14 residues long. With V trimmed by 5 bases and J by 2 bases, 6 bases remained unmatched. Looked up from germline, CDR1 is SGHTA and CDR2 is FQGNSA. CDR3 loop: CASSKWGGTYEQYF. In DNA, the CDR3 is TGTGCCAGCAGCAAGTGGGGGGGAACCTACGAGCAGTACTTC.

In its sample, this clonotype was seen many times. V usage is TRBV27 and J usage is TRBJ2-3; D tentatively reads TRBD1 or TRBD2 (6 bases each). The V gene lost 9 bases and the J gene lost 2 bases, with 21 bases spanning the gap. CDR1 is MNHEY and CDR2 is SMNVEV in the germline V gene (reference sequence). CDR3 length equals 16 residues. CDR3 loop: CASSFFRGDLTDTQYF. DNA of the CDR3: TGTGCCAGTTCGTTTTTTAGGGGGGACCTCACAGATACGCAGTATTTT.

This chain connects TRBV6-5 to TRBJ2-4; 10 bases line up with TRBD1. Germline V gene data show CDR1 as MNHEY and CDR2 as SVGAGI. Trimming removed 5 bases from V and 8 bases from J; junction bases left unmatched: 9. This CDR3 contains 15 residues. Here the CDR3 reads CASSILGQGIDIQYF. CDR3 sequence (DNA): TGTGCCAGCAGTATATTGGGACAGGGGATTGACATTCAGTACTTC.

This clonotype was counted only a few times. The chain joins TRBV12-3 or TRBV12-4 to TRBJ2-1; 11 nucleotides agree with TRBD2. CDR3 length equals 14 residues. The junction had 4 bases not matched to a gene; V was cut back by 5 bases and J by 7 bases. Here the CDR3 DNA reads TGTGCCAGCAGTACTAGCGGGGGTCCGAATGAGCAGTTCTTC. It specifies CASSTSGGPNEQFF.

CDR3 region: CASSYRTGYNEQFF. In DNA, the CDR3 is TGTGCCAGCAGCTACCGGACTGGCTACAATGAGCAGTTCTTC. J is TRBJ2-1 and V is TRBV7-6; D perhaps matches TRBD2 (5 bases). In germline, CDR1 is SGHVS, CDR2 FNYEAQ. Trimming shortened V by 4 bases and J by 3 bases, and 10 bases separated the two germline ends. The CDR3 covers 14 residues.

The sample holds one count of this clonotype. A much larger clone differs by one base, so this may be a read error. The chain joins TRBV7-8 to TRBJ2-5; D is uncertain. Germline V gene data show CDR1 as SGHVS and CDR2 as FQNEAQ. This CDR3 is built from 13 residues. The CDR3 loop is CASSLYRQEAQYF. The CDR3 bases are TGTGCCAGCAGCTTATACAGACAAGAGGCCCAGTACTTC.

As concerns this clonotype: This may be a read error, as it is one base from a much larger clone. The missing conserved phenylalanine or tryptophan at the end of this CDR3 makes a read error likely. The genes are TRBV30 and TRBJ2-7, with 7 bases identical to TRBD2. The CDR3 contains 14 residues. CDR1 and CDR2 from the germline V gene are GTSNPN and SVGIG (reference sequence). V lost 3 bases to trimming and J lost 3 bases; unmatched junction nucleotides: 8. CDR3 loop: CAWRDRDYIYEQYY. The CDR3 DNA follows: TGTGCCTGGAGGGACCGGGACTACATCTACGAGCAGTACTAC.